The T cell receptor beta chain under discussion was sequenced for a study of T-cell reconstitution after alpha-beta-depleted transplantation in children. General study points: Newly made T cells mostly supplied T-cell counts and diversity one year after transplant. Several hundred rapidly expanded clones from non-depleted graft cells reportedly supplied alpha-beta T cells about two months post-transplant.

TCRbeta library construction was performed incorporating unique molecular identifiers. TCRdb re-derived calls from the PCR reads in MiXCR, one entry per CDR3 protein. The table has about 300,000 distinct CDR3 sequences, over 9% seen once; the top ten hold roughly 7%. This clonotype has ten or more counts. The target antigen is unknown. CDR1 and CDR2 (germline): SGHRS, YFSETQ. This CDR3 region has 15 residues. V dropped 3 bases and J dropped 1 base, with 13 bases sitting between them. The chain joins TRBV5-1 to TRBJ1-1, with D perhaps TRBD1 (6 bases). The origin of this receptor is a boy in the first two years of life with acute myeloid leukemia, due to receive a stem cell transplant. Sequenced here: PBMCs, sampled before TCRalphabeta/CD19-depleted stem cell transplant. The CDR3 loop is CASSSRQARNTEAFF. Here the CDR3 DNA reads TGCGCCAGCAGCTCCCGACAGGCCCGGAACACTGAAGCTTTCTTT. Variable domain in full (rest from reference TRBV5-1 and TRBJ1-1): KAGVTQTPRYLIKTRGQQVTLSCSPISGHRSVSWYQQTPGQGLQFLFEYFSETQRNKGNFPGRFSGRQFSNSRSEMNVSTLELGDSALYLCASSSRQARNTEAFFGQGTRLTVV.